The 10 T cell receptor beta chains presented below share a single source sample, sequenced in a study of T-cell reconstitution after alpha-beta-depleted transplantation in children. Preparation of the TCRbeta library used unique molecular identifiers. TCRdb redid the calling of the PCR reads with MiXCR, one entry per CDR3 protein. The data show fewer than 550,000 distinct CDR3 sequences, 11% seen once. Specimen: PBMCs, mostly from graft donor cells, collected 180 days after TCRalphabeta/CD19-depleted stem cell transplant. These receptors originate from a female patient aged 2-10 years who had a stem cell transplant for aplastic anemia, so the T cells may come from the graft donor.

This clonotype was seen many times. V is TRBV20-1 and J is TRBJ2-1, with 10 bases aligning to TRBD2. CDR1 is DFQATT, CDR2 SNEGSKA, per germline (reference sequence). This CDR3 has 14 amino acids. The trim removed 5 bases at V and 2 bases at J, leaving 3 bases unmatched. Here the CDR3 DNA reads TGCAGTGCTCTGCTAGCGGGGGCCTACAATGAGCAGTTCTTC. Protein product: CSALLAGAYNEQFF.

This clonotype was observed a handful of times. The rearrangement uses TRBV3-1 and TRBJ1-1, with 7 bases matching TRBD1. The CDR3 is 14 amino acids. Germline V gene lookup returns CDR1 LGHDT and CDR2 YNNKEL (reference sequence). The ends lost 3 bases at V and 2 bases at J; junction bases unmatched: 3. The chain's CDR3 is CASSHRQGNTEAFF. The CDR3 region has the DNA TGTGCCAGCAGCCACCGACAGGGAAACACTGAAGCTTTCTTT. The full variable domain, rest sourced from reference TRBV3-1 and TRBJ1-1, is DTAVSQTPKYLVTQMGNDKSIKCEQNLGHDTMYWYKQDSKKFLKIMFSYNNKELIINETVPNRFSPKSPDKAHLNLHINSLELGDSAVYFCASSHRQGNTEAFFGQGTRLTVV.

J is TRBJ2-2 and V is TRBV12-3 or TRBV12-4; D remains unclear. This CDR3 is built from 13 residues. The V gene lost 6 bases and the J gene lost 6 bases, with 11 bases spanning the gap. The CDR3 sequence: CASSPTYAGELFF. The CDR3 nucleotides read TGTGCCAGCAGCCCCACTTACGCCGGGGAGCTGTTTTTT.

This clonotype was seen a handful of times. V is TRBV6-5 and J is TRBJ2-7; 11 nucleotides line up with TRBD2. This CDR3 has 15 residues. CDR1 is MNHEY and CDR2 is SVGAGI in the germline V gene. J was trimmed by 1 base and V by 3 bases; bases with no gene match: 2. The CDR3 DNA reads as TGTGCCAGCAGTTATGGGACTAGCGGTTCCTACGAGCAGTACTTC. This sequence encodes CASSYGTSGSYEQYF.

This clonotype was seen more than once but under ten times. This chain connects TRBV20-1 to TRBJ2-1; 13 positions match TRBD2. Germline V gene lookup returns CDR1 DFQATT and CDR2 SNEGSKA (reference sequence). The CDR3 spans 14 residues. V was pared by 4 bases and J by 6 bases, with 3 bases of the junction left unmatched. The CDR3 DNA reads TGCAGTGCTATGCGGACTAGCGGGAGCAATGAGCAGTTCTTC. Its protein product is CSAMRTSGSNEQFF.

This clonotype was observed many times. This chain uses TRBV7-3 with TRBJ1-1; TRBD1 might be the D (5 bases). The germline V gene has CDR1 SGHTA and CDR2 FQGTGA. The CDR3 has 13 residues. The germline V and J ends were trimmed by 0 bases and 4 bases, with 6 bases remaining between them. DNA of the CDR3: TGTGCCAGCAGCTTAACTGGGGGCACTGAAGCTTTCTTT. Amino acids: CASSLTGGTEAFF. The full variable domain, in which reference TRBV7-3 and TRBJ1-1 provide the parts outside the CDR3, is GAGVSQTPSNKVTEKGKYVELRCDPISGHTALYWYRQSLGQGPEFLIYFQGTGAADDSGLPNDRFFAVRPEGSVSTLKIQRTERGDSAVYLCASSLTGGTEAFFGQGTRLTVV.

This clonotype has only a few counts. V usage is TRBV20-1 and J usage is TRBJ2-1, with a weak D call TRBD1 (5 bases). CDR1 is DFQATT, CDR2 SNEGSKA, per germline (reference sequence). The V and J ends lost 0 bases and 4 bases respectively, with 22 bases between them. This CDR3 spans 18 amino acids. The DNA for the CDR3 is TGCAGTGCTAGAGATTGGGGATGGGTTGAAGGGGAATACAATGAGCAGTTCTTC. As protein: CSARDWGWVEGEYNEQFF.

This clonotype was recorded many times. The genes are TRBV5-5 and TRBJ2-7; no reliable D call. Germline V gene sequence: CDR1 SGHKS, CDR2 YYEKEE (reference sequence). The CDR3 consists of 14 residues. With 6 bases removed from V and 3 bases from J, the gap between germline ends came to 16 bases. The CDR3 is CASTPPGPVYEQYF. CDR3 nucleotide sequence: TGTGCCAGCACCCCACCGGGTCCGGTCTACGAGCAGTACTTC.

J is TRBJ2-7 and V is TRBV15; 9 positions agree with TRBD2. V was pared by 1 base and J by 6 bases, with 4 bases of the junction left unmatched. From germline, CDR1 is LNHNV and CDR2 YYDKDF (reference sequence). This CDR3 has 14 residues. The CDR3 here is CATSRVEREVEQYV. CDR3 nucleotide sequence: TGTGCCACCAGCAGAGTTGAGCGGGAGGTCGAGCAGTACGTC.

The chain recombines TRBV11-2 with TRBJ2-7, with TRBD2 matching over 9 bases. V shed 5 bases, J shed 3 bases, and the junction held 11 bases outside the gene matches. Germline lookup yields CDR1 SGHAT and CDR2 FQNNGV. The CDR3 sequence is 16 residues long. CDR3 DNA sequence: TGTGCCAGCAGCCCGAGTGGCCTAGCGGGGAGCTACGAGCAGTACGTC. It yields the protein CASSPSGLAGSYEQYV.